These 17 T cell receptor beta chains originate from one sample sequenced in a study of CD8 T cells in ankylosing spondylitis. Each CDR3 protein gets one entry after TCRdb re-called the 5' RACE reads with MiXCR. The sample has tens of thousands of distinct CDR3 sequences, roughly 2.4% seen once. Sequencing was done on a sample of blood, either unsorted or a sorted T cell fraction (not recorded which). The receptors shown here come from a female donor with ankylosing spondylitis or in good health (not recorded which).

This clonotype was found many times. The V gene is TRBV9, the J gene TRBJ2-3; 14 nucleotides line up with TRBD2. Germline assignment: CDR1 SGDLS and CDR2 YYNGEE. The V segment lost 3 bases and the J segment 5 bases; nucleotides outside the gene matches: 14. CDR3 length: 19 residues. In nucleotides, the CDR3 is TGTGCCAGCAGCGGACGACTAGCGGGGGGGCCCCAACACGGAGATACGCAGTATTTT. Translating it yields CASSGRLAGGPQHGDTQYF.

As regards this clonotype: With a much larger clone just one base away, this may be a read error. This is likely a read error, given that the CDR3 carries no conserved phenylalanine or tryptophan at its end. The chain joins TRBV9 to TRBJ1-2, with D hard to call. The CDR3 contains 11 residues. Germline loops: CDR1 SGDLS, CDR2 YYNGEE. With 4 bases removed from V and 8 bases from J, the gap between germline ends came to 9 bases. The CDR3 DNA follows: TGTGCCAGCAGCTCTGGAGGAGGCTACACCCTC. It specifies CASSSGGGYTL.

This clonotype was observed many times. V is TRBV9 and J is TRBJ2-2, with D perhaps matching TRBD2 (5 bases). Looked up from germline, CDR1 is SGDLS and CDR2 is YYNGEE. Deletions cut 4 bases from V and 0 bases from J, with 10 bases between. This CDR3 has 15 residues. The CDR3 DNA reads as TGTGCCAGCAGCCATCACGGGGCGAACACCGGGGAGCTGTTTTTT. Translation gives CASSHHGANTGELFF.

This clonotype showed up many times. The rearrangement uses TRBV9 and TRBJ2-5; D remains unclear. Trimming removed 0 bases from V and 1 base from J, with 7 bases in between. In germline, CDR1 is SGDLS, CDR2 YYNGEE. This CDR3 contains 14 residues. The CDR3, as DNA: TGTGCCAGCAGCGTAGGGTTGAGCCAAGAGACCCAGTACTTC. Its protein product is CASSVGLSQETQYF.

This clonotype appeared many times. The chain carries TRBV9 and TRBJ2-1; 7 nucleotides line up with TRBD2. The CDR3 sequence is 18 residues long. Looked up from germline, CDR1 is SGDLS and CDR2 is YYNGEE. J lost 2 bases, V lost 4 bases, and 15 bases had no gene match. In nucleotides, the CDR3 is TGTGCCAGCAGCACCCGGTTCCAAGGCGGGACTACCTACAATGAGCAGTTCTTC. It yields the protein CASSTRFQGGTTYNEQFF.

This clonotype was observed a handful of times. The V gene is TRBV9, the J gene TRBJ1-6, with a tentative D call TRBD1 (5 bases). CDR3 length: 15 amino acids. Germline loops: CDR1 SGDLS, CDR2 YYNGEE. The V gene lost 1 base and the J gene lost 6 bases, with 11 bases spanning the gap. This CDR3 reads CASSVHQGGNSPLHF. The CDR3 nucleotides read TGTGCCAGCAGCGTACATCAGGGAGGTAATTCACCCCTCCACTTT.

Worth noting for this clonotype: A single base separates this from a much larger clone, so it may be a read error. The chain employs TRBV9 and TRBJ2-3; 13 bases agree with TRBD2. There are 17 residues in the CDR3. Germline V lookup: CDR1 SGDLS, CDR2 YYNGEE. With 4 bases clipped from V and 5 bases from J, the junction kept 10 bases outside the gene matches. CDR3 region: CASSSRTSGSWIDTQYF. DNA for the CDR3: TGTGCCAGCAGCTCTAGGACTAGCGGGAGTTGGATAGATACGCAGTATTTT. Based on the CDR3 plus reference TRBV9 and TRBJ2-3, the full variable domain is DSGVTQTPKHLITATGQRVTLRCSPRSGDLSVYWYQQSLDQGLQFLIQYYNGEERAKGNILERFSAQQFPDLHSELNLSSLELGDSALYFCASSSRTSGSWIDTQYFGPGTRLTVL.

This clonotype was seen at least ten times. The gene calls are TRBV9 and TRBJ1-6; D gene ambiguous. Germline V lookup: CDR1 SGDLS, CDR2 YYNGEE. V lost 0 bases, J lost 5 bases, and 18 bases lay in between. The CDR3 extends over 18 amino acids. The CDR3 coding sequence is TGTGCCAGCAGCGTAGGGCCCGGTCCTTCAACAAATAATTCACCCCTCCACTTT. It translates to CASSVGPGPSTNNSPLHF. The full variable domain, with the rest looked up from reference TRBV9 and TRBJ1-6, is DSGVTQTPKHLITATGQRVTLRCSPRSGDLSVYWYQQSLDQGLQFLIQYYNGEERAKGNILERFSAQQFPDLHSELNLSSLELGDSALYFCASSVGPGPSTNNSPLHFGNGTRLTVT.

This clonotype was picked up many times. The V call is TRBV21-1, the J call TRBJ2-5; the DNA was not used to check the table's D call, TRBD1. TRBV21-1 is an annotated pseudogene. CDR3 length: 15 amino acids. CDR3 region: CASSKGRGRGETQYF. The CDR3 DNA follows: TGTGCCAGCAGCAAGGGCAGGGGGCGGGGAGAGACCCAGTACTTC.

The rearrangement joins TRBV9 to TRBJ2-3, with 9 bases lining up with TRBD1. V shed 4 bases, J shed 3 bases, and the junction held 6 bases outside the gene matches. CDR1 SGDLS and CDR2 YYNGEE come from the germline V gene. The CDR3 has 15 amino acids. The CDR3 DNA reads TGTGCCAGCAGCCCTCCGGGACAGGGAACAGATACGCAGTATTTT. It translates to CASSPPGQGTDTQYF.

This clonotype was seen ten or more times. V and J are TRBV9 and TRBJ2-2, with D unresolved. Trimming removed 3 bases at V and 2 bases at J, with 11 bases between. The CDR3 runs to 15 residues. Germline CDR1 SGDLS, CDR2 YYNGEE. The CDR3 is CASSANIPNTGELFF. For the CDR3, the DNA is TGTGCCAGCAGCGCTAATATCCCCAACACCGGGGAGCTGTTTTTT.

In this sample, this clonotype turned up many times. The CDR3 sequence: CASSRRLANNEQFF. The CDR3 DNA reads as TGTGCCAGCAGCCGCCGACTAGCGAACAATGAGCAGTTCTTC. This chain joins TRBV9 and TRBJ2-1; 8 positions agree with TRBD2. Germline lookup yields CDR1 SGDLS and CDR2 YYNGEE. J was trimmed by 5 bases and V by 4 bases; bases with no gene match: 5. This CDR3 is built from 14 residues.

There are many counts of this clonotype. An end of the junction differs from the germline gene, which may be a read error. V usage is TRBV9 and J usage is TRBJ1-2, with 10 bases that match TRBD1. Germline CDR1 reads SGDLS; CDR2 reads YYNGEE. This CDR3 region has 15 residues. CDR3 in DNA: TGTGCCAGCAGCGTAGTAGGGACAGGGGACTATCGCTACACCTTC. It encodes CASSVVGTGDYRYTF.

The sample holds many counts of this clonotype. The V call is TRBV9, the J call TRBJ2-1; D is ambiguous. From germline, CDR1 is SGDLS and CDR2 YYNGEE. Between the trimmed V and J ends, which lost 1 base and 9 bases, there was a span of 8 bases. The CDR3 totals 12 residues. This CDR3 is CASSVNVGEQFF. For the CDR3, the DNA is TGTGCCAGCAGCGTAAACGTTGGTGAGCAGTTCTTC.

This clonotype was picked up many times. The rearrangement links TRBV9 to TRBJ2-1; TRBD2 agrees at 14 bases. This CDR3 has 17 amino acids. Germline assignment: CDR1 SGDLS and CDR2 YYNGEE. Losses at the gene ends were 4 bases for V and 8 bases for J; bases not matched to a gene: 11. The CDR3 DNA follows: TGTGCCAGCAGCCCCCCCGCGGGACTAGCGGGAGAAGATGAGCAGTTCTTC. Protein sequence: CASSPPAGLAGEDEQFF.

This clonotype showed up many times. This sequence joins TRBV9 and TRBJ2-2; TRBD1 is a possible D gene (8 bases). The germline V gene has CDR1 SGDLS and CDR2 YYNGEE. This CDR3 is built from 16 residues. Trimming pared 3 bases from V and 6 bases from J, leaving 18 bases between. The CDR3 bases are TGTGCCAGCAGCGCGAAAACAGGGGGGGGCCCCGGGGAGCTGTTTTTT. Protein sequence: CASSAKTGGGPGELFF.

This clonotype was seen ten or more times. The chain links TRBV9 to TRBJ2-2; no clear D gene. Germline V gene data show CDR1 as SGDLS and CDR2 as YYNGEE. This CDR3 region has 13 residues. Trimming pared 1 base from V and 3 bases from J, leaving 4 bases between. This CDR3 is CASSVQYTGELFF. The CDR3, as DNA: TGTGCCAGCAGCGTACAGTACACCGGGGAGCTGTTTTTT.